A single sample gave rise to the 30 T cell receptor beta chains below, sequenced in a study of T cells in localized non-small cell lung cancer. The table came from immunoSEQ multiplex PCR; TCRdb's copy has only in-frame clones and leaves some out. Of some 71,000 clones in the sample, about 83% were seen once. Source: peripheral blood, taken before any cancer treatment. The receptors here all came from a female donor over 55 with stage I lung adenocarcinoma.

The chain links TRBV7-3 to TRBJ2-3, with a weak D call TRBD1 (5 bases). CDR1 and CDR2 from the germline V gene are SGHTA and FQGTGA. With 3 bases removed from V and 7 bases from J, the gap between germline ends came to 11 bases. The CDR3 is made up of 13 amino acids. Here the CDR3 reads CASSFDAGNTQYF. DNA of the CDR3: TGTGCCAGCAGCTTCGACGCAGGGAATACGCAGTATTTT.

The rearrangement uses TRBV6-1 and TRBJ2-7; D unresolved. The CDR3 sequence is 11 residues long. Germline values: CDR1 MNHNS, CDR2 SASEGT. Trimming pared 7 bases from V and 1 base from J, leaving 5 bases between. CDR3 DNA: TGTGCCAGCAAGGATTCCTACGAGCAGTACTTC. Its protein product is CASKDSYEQYF.

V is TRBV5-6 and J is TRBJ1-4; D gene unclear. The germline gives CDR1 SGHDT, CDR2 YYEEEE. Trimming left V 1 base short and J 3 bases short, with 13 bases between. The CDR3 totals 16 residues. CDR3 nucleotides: TGTGCCAGCAGCTTGATTGGGCCGGCTGCTAATGAAAAACTGTTTTTT. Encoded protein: CASSLIGPAANEKLFF.

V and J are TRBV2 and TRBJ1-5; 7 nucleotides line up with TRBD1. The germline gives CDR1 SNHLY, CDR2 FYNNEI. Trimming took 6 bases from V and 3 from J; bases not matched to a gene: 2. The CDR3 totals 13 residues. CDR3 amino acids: CASRTGNNQPQHF. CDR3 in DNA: TGTGCCAGCAGGACAGGGAACAATCAGCCCCAGCATTTT.

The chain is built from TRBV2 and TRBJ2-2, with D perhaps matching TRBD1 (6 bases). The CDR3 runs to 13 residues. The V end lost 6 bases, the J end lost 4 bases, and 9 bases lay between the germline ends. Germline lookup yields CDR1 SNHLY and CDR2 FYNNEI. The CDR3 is CASRRTVTGELFF. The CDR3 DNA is TGTGCCAGCAGGCGGACAGTCACCGGGGAGCTGTTTTTT.

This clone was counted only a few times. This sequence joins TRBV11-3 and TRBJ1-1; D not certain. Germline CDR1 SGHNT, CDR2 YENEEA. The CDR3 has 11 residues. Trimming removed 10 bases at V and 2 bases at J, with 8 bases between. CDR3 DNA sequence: TGTGCCAACCCGGGAAACACTGAAGCTTTCTTT. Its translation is CANPGNTEAFF.

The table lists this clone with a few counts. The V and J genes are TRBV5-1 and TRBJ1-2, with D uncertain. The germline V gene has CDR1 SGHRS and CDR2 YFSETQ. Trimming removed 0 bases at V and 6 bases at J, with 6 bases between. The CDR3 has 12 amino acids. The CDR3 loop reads CASSLESDGYTF. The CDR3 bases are TGCGCCAGCAGCTTGGAGTCGGATGGCTACACCTTC.

The CDR3 DNA follows: TGTGCCAGCAGTCCGGACGTTTATGGCTACACCTTC. Translation gives CASSPDVYGYTF. The V gene is TRBV2, the J gene TRBJ1-2; D remains ambiguous. The CDR3 runs to 12 residues. Trimming removed 5 bases at V and 5 bases at J, with 9 bases between. Germline loops: CDR1 SNHLY, CDR2 FYNNEI.

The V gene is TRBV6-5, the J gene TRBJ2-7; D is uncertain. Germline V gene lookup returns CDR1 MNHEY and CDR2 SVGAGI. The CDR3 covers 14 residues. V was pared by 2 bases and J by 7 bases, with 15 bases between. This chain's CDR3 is CASSYLAALSEQYF. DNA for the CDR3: TGTGCCAGCAGTTACCTGGCAGCCTTGAGTGAGCAGTACTTC.

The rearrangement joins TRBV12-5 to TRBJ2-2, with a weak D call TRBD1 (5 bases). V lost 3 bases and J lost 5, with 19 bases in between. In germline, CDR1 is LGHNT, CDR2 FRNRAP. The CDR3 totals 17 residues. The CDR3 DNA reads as TGTGCTAGTGGTTTTTGGTTGGGGCAGAGAAAGACCGGGGAGCTGTTTTTT. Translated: CASGFWLGQRKTGELFF. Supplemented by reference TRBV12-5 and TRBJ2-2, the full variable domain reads DARVTQTPRHKVTEMGQEVTMRCQPILGHNTVFWYRQTMMQGLELLAYFRNRAPLDDSGMPKDRFSAEMPDATLATLKIQPSEPRDSAVYFCASGFWLGQRKTGELFFGEGSRLTVL.

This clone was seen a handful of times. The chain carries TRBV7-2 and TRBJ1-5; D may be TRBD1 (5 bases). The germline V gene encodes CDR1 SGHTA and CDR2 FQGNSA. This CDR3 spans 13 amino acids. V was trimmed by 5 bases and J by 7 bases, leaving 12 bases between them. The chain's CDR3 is CASSTGAGQPQHF. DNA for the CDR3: TGTGCCAGCAGCACGGGCGCAGGGCAGCCCCAGCATTTT.

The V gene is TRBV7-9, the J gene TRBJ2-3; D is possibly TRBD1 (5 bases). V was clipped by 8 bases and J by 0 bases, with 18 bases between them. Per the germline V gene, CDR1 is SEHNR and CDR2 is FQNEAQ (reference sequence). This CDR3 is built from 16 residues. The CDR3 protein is CASGAGANPSTDTQYF. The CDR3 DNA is TGTGCCAGCGGCGCTGGGGCTAACCCTAGCACAGATACGCAGTATTTT.

In DNA form, the CDR3 reads TGTGCCAGTAGTACACAACAGGGGGTTGGGACCCAGTACTTC. It yields the protein CASSTQQGVGTQYF. The chain is built from TRBV19 and TRBJ2-5, with 8 bases matching TRBD1. The V gene's germline CDR1 is LNHDA and CDR2 SQIVND (reference sequence). The CDR3 extends over 14 amino acids. The trim removed 4 bases at V and 7 bases at J, leaving 8 bases unmatched.

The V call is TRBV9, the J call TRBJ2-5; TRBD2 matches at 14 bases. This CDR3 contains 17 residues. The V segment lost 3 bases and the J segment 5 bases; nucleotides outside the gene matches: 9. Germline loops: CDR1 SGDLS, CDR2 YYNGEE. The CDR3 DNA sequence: TGTGCCAGCAGCGATAGACTAGCGGGGGGGCCGAGGGAGACCCAGTACTTC. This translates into CASSDRLAGGPRETQYF.

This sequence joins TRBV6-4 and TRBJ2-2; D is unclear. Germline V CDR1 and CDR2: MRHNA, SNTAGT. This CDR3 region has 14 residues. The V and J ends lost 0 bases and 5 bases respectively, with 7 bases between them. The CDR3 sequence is CASSDSLRTGELFF. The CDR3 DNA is TGTGCCAGCAGTGACTCCCTCCGGACCGGGGAGCTGTTTTTT.

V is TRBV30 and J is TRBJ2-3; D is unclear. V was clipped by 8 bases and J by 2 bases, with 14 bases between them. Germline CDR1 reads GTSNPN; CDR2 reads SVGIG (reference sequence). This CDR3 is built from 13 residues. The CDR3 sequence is CALLAKHTDTQYF. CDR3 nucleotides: TGTGCCCTACTGGCTAAACACACAGATACGCAGTATTTT. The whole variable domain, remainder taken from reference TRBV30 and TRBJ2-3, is SQTIHQWPATLVQPVGSPLSLECTVEGTSNPNLYWYRQAAGRGLQLLFYSVGIGQISSEVPQNLSASRPQDRQFILSSKKLLLSDSGFYLCALLAKHTDTQYFGPGTRLTVL.

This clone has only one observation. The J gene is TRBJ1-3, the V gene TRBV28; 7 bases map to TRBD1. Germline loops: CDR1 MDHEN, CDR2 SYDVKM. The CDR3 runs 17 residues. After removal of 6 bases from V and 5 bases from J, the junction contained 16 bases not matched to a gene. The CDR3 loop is CASSSSRQGGGRNTIYF. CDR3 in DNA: TGTGCCAGCAGCTCCTCACGACAGGGCGGAGGAAGAAACACCATATATTTT.

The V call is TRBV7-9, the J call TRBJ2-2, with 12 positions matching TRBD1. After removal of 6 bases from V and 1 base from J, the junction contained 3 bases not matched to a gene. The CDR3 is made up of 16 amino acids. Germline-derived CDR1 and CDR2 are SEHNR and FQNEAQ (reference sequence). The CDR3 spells CASRGTGGLNTGELFF. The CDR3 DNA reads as TGTGCCAGCAGAGGGACAGGGGGCCTGAACACCGGGGAGCTGTTTTTT.

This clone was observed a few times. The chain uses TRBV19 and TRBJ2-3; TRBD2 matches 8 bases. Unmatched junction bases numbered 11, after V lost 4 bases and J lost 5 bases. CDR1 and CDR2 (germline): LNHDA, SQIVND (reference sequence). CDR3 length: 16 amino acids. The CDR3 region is CASSTNGGRTGDTQYF. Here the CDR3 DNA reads TGTGCCAGTAGTACGAACGGCGGGAGGACGGGAGATACGCAGTATTTT.

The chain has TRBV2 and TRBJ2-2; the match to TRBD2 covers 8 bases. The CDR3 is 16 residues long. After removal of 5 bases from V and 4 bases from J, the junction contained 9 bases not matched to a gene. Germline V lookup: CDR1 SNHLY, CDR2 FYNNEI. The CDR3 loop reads CASSKTGGLGTGELFF. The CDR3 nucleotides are TGTGCCAGCAGTAAAACGGGGGGGCTGGGCACCGGGGAGCTGTTTTTT.

Here the CDR3 DNA reads TGTGCCAGCAGTCTGGATCAGTACGGGGAGCTGTTTTTT. This gives the protein CASSLDQYGELFF. The chain links TRBV2 to TRBJ2-2; D not resolved. V lost 5 bases and J lost 7, with 11 bases in between. The CDR3 loop spans 13 amino acids. The germline V gene encodes CDR1 SNHLY and CDR2 FYNNEI.

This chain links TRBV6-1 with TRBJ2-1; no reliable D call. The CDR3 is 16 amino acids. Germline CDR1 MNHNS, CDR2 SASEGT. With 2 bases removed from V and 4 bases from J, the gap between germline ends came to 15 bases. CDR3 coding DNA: TGTGCCAGCAGTGAAATTCTGGGCGTAGATTACAATGAGCAGTTCTTC. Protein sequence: CASSEILGVDYNEQFF.

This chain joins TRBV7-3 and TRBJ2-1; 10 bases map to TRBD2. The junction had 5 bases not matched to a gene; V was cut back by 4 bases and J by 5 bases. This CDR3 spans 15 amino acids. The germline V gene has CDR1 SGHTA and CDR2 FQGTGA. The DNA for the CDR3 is TGTGCCAGCAGCTCAACTAGCGGGGCGAACAATGAGCAGTTCTTC. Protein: CASSSTSGANNEQFF.

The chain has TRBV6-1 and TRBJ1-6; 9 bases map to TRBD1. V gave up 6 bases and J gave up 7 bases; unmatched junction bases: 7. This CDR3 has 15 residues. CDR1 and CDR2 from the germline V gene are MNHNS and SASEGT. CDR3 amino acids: CASRGEGQGNSPLHF. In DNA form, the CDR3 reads TGTGCCAGCAGGGGAGAGGGACAGGGAAATTCACCCCTCCACTTT.

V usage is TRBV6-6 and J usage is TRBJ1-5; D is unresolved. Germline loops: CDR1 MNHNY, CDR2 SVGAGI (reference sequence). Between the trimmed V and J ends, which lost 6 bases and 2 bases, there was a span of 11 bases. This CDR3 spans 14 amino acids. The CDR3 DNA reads TGTGCCAGCAGCCCTGGTGGGGGCAATCAGCCCCAGCATTTT. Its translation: CASSPGGGNQPQHF.

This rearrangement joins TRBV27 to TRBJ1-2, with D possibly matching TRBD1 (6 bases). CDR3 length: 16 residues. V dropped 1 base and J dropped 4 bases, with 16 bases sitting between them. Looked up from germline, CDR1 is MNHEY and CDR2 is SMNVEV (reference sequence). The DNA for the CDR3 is TGTGCCAGCAGTTTATTTGCAGGGGCTTCCCCCTATGGCTACACCTTC. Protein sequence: CASSLFAGASPYGYTF.

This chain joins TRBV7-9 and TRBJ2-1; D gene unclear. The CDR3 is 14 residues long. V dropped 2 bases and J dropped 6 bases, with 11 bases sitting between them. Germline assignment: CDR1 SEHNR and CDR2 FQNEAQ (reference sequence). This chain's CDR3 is CASSLQLASNEQFF. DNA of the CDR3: TGTGCCAGCAGCTTACAATTAGCAAGCAATGAGCAGTTCTTC.

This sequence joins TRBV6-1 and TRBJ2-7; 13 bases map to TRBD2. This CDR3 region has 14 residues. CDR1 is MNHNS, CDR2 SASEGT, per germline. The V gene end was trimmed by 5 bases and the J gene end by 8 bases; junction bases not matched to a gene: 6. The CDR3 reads CASSWGTSGNQQYF. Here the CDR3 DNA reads TGTGCCAGCAGTTGGGGGACTAGCGGGAATCAGCAGTACTTC.

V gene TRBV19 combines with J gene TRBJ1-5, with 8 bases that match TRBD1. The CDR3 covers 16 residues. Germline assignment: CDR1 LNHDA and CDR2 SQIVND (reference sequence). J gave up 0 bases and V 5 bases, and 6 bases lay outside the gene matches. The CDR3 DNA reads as TGTGCCAGTAGTGTACTAGACAGGGGTAGCAATCAGCCCCAGCATTTT. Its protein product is CASSVLDRGSNQPQHF.

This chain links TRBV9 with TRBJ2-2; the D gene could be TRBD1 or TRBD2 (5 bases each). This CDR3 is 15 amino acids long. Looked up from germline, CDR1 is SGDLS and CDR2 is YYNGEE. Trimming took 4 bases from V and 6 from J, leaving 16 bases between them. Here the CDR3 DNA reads TGTGCCAGCAGCAGGGGACCCGACATGTCCGGGGAGCTGTTTTTT. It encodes CASSRGPDMSGELFF.